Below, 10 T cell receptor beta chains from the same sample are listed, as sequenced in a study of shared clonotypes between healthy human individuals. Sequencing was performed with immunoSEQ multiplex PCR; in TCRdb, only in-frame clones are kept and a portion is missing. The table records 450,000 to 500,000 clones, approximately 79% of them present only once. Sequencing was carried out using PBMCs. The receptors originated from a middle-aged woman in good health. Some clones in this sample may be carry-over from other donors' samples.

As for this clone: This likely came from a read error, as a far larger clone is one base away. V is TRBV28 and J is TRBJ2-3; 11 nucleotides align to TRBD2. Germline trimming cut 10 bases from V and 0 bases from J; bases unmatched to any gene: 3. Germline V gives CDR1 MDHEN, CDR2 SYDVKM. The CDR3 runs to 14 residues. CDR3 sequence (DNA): TGTGCCATCCGGACTAGCGGGAGCACAGATACGCAGTATTTT. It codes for CAIRTSGSTDTQYF.

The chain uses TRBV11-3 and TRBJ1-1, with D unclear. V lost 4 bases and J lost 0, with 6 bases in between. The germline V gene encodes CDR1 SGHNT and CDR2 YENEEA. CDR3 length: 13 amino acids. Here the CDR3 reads CASSSTVNTEAFF. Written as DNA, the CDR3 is TGTGCCAGCAGCTCTACGGTGAACACTGAAGCTTTCTTT.

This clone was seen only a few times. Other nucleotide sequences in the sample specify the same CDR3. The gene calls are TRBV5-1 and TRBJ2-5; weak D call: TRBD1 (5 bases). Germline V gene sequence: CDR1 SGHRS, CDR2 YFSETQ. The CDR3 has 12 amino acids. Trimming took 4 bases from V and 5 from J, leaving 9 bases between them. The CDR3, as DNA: TGCGCCAGCAGCCCACCAGGGGAGACCCAGTACTTC. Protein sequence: CASSPPGETQYF.

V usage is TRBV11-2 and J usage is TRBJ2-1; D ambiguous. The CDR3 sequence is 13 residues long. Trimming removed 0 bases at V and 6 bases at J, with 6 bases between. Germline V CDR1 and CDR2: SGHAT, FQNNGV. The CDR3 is CASSLEVPNEQFF. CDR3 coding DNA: TGTGCCAGCAGCTTAGAGGTCCCCAATGAGCAGTTCTTC.

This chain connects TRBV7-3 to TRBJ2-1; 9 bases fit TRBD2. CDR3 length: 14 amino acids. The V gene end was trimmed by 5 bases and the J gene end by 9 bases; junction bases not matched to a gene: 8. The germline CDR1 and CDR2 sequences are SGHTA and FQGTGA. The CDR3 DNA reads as TGTGCCAGCAGCCCTCGGGGTAGCGGGGGTGAGCAGTTCTTC. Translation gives CASSPRGSGGEQFF.

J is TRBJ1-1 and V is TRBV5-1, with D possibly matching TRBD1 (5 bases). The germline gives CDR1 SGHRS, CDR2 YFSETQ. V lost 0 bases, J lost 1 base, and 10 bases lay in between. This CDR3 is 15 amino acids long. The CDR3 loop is CASSLAGPPNTEAFF. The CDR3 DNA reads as TGCGCCAGCAGCTTGGCGGGACCGCCGAACACTGAAGCTTTCTTT.

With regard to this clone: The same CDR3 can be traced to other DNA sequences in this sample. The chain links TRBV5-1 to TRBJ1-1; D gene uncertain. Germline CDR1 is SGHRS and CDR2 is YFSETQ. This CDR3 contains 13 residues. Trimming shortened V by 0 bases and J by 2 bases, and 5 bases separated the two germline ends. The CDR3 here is CASSLGANTEAFF. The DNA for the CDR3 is TGCGCCAGCAGCTTGGGGGCCAACACTGAAGCTTTCTTT.

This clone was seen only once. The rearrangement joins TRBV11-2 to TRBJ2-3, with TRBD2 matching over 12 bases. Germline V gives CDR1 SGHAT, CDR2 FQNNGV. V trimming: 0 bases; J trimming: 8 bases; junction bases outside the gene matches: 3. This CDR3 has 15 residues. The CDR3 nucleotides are TGTGCCAGCAGCTTAGATCGGACTAGCGGGATTACGCAGTATTTT. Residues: CASSLDRTSGITQYF.

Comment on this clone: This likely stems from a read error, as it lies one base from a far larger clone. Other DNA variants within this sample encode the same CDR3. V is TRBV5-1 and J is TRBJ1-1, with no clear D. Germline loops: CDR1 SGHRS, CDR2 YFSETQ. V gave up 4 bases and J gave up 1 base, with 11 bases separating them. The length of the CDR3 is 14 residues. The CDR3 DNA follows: TGCGCCAGCAGCAGGCTGACGGGGAACACTGAAGCTTTCTTT. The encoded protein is CASSRLTGNTEAFF.

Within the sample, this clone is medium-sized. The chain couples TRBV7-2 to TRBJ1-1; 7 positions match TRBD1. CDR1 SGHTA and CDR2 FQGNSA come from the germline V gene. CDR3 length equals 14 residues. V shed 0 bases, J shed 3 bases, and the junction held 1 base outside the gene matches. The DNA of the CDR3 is TGTGCCAGCAGCTTAGCGGGACAGCACACTGAAGCTTTCTTT. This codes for CASSLAGQHTEAFF.